This T cell receptor (beta chain) is drawn from a study of T-cell memory formation after mild COVID-19. This CDR3 is built from 14 residues. Per the germline V gene, CDR1 is SGHTA and CDR2 is FQGNSA. Unmatched junction bases numbered 9, after V lost 5 bases and J lost 6 bases. TCRdb called the 5' RACE reads again in MiXCR, with one record for every CDR3 protein. The profile shows some 340,000 distinct CDR3 sequences, about an eighth of them singletons. This clonotype originated in a young man who had mild COVID-19 (a few samples of this study predate the infection). Cell type and time point are not known. The source material was PBMCs or a T cell subset sorted from them (not recorded which). The V call is TRBV7-2, the J call TRBJ2-5, with TRBD2 identical over 7 bases. The CDR3 DNA sequence: TGTGCCAGCAGCCTCGTCGGGGAGGGGAAGACCCAGTACTTC. It encodes CASSLVGEGKTQYF.